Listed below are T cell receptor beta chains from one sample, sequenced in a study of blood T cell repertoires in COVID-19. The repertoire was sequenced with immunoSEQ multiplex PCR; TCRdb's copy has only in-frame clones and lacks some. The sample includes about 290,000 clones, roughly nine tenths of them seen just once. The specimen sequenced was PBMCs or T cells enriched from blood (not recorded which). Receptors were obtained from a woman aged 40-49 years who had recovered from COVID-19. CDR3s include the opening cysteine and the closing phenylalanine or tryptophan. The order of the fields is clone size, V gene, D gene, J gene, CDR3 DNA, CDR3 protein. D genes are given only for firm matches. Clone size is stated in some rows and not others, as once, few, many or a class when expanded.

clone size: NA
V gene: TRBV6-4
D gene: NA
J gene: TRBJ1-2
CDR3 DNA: TGTGCCAGCAGCAGTACAGGGACCGGGGACTATGGCTACACCTTC
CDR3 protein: CASSSTGTGDYGYTF

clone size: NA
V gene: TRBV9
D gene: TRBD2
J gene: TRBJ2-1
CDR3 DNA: TGTGCCAGCAGCGTAGATCGCCTAGCGGTTGAGCAGTTCTTC
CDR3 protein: CASSVDRLAVEQFF

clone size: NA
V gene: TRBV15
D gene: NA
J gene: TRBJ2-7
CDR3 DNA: TGTGCCACCAGCAGAGTCGGGGTGACCTACGAGCAGTACTTC
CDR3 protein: CATSRVGVTYEQYF

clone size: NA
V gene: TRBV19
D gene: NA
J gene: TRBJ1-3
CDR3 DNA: TGTGCCACCGTGGACAGTTCCTTTGGAAACACCATATATTTT
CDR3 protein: CATVDSSFGNTIYF

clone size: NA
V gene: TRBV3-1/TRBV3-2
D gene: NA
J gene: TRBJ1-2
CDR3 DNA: TGTGCCAGCAGCCGCGGTCGGACGGGGTATGGCTACACCTTC
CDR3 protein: CASSRGRTGYGYTF

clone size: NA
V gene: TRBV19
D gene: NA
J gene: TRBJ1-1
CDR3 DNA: TGTGCCAGTAGCCACTTGGAGGTCACTGAAGCTTTCTTT
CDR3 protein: CASSHLEVTEAFF

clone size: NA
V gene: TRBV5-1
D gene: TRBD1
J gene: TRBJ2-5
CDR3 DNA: TGCGCCAGCAGCGGGGACAGCCAAGAGACCCAGTACTTC
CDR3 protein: CASSGDSQETQYF

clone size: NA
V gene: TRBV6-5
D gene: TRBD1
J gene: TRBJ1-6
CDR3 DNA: TGTGCCAGCGCCAGGGGGCGAAATAATTCACCCCTCCACTTT
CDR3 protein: CASARGRNNSPLHF

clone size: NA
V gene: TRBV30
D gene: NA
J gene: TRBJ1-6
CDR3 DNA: TGTGCCTGGAGTGGACTCAGGGTTTCACCCCTCCACTTT
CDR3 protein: CAWSGLRVSPLHF

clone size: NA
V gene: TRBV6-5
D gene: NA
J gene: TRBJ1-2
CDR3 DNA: TGTGCCCCTATAGGGGGACTAGGTGGCTACACCTTC
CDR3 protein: CAPIGGLGGYTF

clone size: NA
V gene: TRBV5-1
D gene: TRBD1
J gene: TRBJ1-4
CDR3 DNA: TGCGCCAGCAGAGGACAGGGGAACAATGAAAAACTGTTTTTT
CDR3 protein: CASRGQGNNEKLFF

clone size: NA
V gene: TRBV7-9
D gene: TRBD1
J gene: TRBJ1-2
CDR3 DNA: TGTGCCAGCAGTTTTACAGGGGGCGCGTATGGCTACACCTTC
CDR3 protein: CASSFTGGAYGYTF

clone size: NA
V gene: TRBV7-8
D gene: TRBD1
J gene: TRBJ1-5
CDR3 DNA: TGTGCCAGCAGCTTAGGTCGGACAGGCGATCAGCCCCAGCATTTT
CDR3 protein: CASSLGRTGDQPQHF

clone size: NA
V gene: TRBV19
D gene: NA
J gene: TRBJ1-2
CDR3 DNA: TGTGCCAGTATTACAGGGCCTCCTGGCTATGGCTACACCTTC
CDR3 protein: CASITGPPGYGYTF

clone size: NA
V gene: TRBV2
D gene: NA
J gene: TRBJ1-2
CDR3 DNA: TGTGCCAGCAGTGAACAGGGTAACTATGGCTACACCTTC
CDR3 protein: CASSEQGNYGYTF

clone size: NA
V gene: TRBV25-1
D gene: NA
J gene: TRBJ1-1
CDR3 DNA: TGTGCCAGCAGTGACTTAAGGACACCCTTCAGGACTGAAGCTTTCTTT
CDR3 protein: CASSDLRTPFRTEAFF

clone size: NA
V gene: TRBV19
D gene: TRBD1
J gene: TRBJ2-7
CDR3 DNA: TGTGCCAGTAGTCCCGGACAGGGGGCATACGAGCAGTACTTC
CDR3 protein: CASSPGQGAYEQYF

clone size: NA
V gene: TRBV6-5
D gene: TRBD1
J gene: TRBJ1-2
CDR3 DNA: TGTGCCAGCAGCCACGGGACAGCCCTCCTCTATGGCTACACCTTC
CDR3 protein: CASSHGTALLYGYTF

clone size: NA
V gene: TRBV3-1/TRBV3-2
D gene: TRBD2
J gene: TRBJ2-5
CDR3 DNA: TGTGCCAGCAGCCCAGTAGCGGGGGGCGGGACCCAGTACTTC
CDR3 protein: CASSPVAGGGTQYF

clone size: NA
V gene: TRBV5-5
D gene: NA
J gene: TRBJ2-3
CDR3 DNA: TGTGCCAGCAGCTCTTTACAGGGCTGGACAGATACGCAGTATTTT
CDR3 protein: CASSSLQGWTDTQYF

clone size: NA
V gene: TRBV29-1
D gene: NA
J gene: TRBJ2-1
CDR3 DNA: TGCAGCGTCGCAGACTTCGCGAGCTCCTACAATGAGCAGTTCTTC
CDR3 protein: CSVADFASSYNEQFF

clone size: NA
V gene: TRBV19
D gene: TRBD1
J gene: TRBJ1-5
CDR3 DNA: TGTGCCGCCACCGGGACAGGGATGTATAGCAATCAGCCCCAGCATTTT
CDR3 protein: CAATGTGMYSNQPQHF

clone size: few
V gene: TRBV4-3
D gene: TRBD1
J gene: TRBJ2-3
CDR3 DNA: TGCGCCAGCAGCCAAGTTGTCGGGACAGGGAACACAGATACGCAGTATTTT
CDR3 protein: CASSQVVGTGNTDTQYF

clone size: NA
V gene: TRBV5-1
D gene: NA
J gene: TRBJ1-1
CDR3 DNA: TGCGCCAGCACGCGGGGAGGCAGGGAAACTGAAGCTTTCTTT
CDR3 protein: CASTRGGRETEAFF

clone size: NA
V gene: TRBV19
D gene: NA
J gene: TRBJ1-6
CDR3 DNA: TGTGCCAGTAGTCCTACAGGGAGAGGGTCCTATAATTCACCCCTCCACTTT
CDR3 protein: CASSPTGRGSYNSPLHF

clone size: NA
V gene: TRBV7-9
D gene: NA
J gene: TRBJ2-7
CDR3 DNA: TGTGCCAGCAGCTTTGTAGATACCTACGAGCAGTACTTC
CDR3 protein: CASSFVDTYEQYF

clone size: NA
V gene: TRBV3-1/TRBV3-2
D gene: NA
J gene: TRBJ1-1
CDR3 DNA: TGTGCCAGCAGCCGGCGGGGGGGAGGAGACACTGAAGCTTTCTTT
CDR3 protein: CASSRRGGGDTEAFF

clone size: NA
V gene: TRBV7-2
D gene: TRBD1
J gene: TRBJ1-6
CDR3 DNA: TGTGCCAGCAGCTCCGGACAGGCAAACACGGGGTCACCCCTCCACTTT
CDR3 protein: CASSSGQANTGSPLHF

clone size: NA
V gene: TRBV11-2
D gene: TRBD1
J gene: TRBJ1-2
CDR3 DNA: TGTGCCAGCAGCTTAGATGTCGGGGACTCCCATCGACAGGGCTATGGCTACACCTTC
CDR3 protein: CASSLDVGDSHRQGYGYTF

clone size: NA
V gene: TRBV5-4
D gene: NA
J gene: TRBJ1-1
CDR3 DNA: TGTGCCAGCATTTCTCGAGGGGGTGTGGGGAACACTGAAGCTTTCTTT
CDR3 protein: CASISRGGVGNTEAFF

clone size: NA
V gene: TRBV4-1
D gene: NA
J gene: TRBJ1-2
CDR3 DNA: TGCGCCAGCAGCCAAGATGGCGGAGGGGTAAACTATGGCTACACCTTC
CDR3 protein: CASSQDGGGVNYGYTF

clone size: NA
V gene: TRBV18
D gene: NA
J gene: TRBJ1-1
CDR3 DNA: TGTGCCAGCTCACCCAACAGTGAAGGAATTGAAGCTTTCTTT
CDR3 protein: CASSPNSEGIEAFF

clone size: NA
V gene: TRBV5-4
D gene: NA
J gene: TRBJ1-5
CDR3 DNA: TGTGCCAGCAGCTTGGGACAGGTAGGTAGCAATCAGCCCCAGCATTTT
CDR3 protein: CASSLGQVGSNQPQHF

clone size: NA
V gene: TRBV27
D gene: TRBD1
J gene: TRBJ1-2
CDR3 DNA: TGTGCCAGCAGTTTATCGATAGGGACAGGGCTAGGACGGGGCTATGGCTACACCTTC
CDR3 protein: CASSLSIGTGLGRGYGYTF

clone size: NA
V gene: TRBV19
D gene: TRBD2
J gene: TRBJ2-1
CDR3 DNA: TGTGCCAGTAGGAAACCACCGGGACTAGCGGGGGGGGGCTCCTACAATGAGCAGTTCTTC
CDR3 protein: CASRKPPGLAGGGSYNEQFF

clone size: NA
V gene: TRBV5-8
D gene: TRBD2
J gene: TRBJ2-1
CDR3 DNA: TGTGCCAGCAGCCTCGGGAGGAGCTCCTACAATGAGCAGTTCTTC
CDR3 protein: CASSLGRSSYNEQFF

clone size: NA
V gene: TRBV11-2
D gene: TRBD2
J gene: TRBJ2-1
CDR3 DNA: TGTGCCAGCAGCTTCCGGACTAGGGAGGTCGTTGAGCAGTTCTTC
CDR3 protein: CASSFRTREVVEQFF

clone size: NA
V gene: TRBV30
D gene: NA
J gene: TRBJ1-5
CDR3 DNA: TGTGCCTGGAGTGTAGGGGCAGGCCAGAGGCCCCAGCATTTT
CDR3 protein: CAWSVGAGQRPQHF

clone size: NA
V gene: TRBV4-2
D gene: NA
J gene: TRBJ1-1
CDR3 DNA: TGTGCCAGCAGCCAAGGACCGACTTTGGACACTGAAGCTTTCTTT
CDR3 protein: CASSQGPTLDTEAFF

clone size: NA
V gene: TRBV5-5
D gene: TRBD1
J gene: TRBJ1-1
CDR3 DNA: TGTGCCAGCAGCCTCCAGGGGGAAATAACTGAAGCTTTCTTT
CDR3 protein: CASSLQGEITEAFF

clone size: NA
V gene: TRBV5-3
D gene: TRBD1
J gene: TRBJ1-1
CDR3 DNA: TGTGCCAGGCAGACAGGGAGCTACACTGAAGCTTTCTTT
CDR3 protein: CARQTGSYTEAFF

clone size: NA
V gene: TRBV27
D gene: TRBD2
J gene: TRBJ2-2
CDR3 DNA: TGTGCCACTACTCGGGGGGAATTGAACACCGGGGAGCTGTTTTTT
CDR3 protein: CATTRGELNTGELFF

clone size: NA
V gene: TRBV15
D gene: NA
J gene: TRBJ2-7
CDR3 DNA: TGTGCCACCAGCAGAGATATCTCCTGGAGCGGCACCTACGAGCAGTACTTC
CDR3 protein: CATSRDISWSGTYEQYF

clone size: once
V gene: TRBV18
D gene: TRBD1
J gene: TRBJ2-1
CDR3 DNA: TGTGCCAGCTCGCCGCCGCAGGGGGAAAGGAATGAGCAGTTCTTC
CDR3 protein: CASSPPQGERNEQFF

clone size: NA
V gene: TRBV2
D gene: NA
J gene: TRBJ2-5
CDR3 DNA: TGTGCCAGCACGAGGGCAGCGGCAGACCAGTACTTC
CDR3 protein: CASTRAAADQYF

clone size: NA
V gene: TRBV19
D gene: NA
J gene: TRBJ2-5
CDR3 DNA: TGTGCCAGTAGTATTCTTGGTGGAGGACAAGAGACCCAGTACTTC
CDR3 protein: CASSILGGGQETQYF

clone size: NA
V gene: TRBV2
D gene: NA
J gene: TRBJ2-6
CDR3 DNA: TGTGCCAGCTCTTTACAGGCCTCTGGGGCCAACGTCCTGACTTTC
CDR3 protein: CASSLQASGANVLTF

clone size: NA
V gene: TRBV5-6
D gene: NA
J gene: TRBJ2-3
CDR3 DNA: TGTGCCAGCAGTTGGTTGACGGGAGAGGGGACAGATACGCAGTATTTT
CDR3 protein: CASSWLTGEGTDTQYF

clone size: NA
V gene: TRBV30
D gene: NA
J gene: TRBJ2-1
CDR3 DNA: TGTGCCTGGAGTCCTGGGGCCCCTCCCCAGTTCTTC
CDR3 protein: CAWSPGAPPQFF

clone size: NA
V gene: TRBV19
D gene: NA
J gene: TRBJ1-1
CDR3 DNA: TGTGCCGCCCGCCCGGGAGGTAGCACTGAAGCTTTCTTT
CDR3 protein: CAARPGGSTEAFF

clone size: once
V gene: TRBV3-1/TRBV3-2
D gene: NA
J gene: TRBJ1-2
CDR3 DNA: TGTGCCAGCAGCCAAGGTTTGTCAGCTAACTATGGCTACACCTTC
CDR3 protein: CASSQGLSANYGYTF

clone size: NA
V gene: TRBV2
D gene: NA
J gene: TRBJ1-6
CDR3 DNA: TGTGCCAGCAGTGAACAGGGTTCACCCCTCCACTTT
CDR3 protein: CASSEQGSPLHF